The clone carrying this T cell receptor beta chain was picked up many times. As yet, its antigen is unknown. This sample was included in a study of T cell repertoires in cytomegalovirus infection. The wider study: Based on public TCR beta signatures, there were indications of CMV infection and of a matching HLA type.

The study's findings and limits: Across the ex vivo response, the dominant clonotypes were HLA-C-restricted CMV-specific TCR beta clonotypes. CMV carriers having the relevant HLA were flagged by cumulative public TCR beta family frequency.

TCRdb passed the reads through MiXCR, listing each CDR3 protein once. The repertoire holds a few hundred thousand distinct CDR3 sequences, with 22% as singletons. Trimming stripped 5 bases from V and 0 bases from J, with 4 bases between. The germline gives CDR1 SGHVS, CDR2 FNYEAQ. The CDR3 consists of 13 residues. Sequencing used CD8+ T cells from PBMCs. The source is a human donor in good health (CMV status not recorded). Some clones in this sample may be carry-over from other donors' samples. This chain joins TRBV7-6 and TRBJ2-2; D is unresolved. The CDR3 DNA reads TGTGCCAGCAGCCCAGCGAACACCGGGGAGCTGTTTTTT. Translating it yields CASSPANTGELFF.